A selection of T cell receptor beta chains follows, all from one sample in a study of T cell responses to AZD1222 COVID-19 vaccine. Here immunoSEQ multiplex PCR was the method, and the copy in TCRdb shows in-frame clones only, minus some. This table holds over 150,000 clones, approximately 90% found once. Sequenced material: peripheral blood, taken on day 0 of AZD1222 vaccination. These receptors all stem from an adult in good health. The CDR3 runs from the conserved cysteine through the conserved F or W. A row's size may be missing; if present it is once, few, many or a size class.

size: -; V: TRBV15; CDR3: CATGQGIPTDTQYF
size: -; V: TRBV3-1/TRBV3-2; CDR3: CASSQGSLGLPFF
size: once; V: TRBV13; CDR3: CASSLAGGAKDTQYF
size: -; V: TRBV4-2; CDR3: CASSQALSSYEQYF
size: -; V: TRBV5-6; CDR3: CASSLVVPGYSYEQYF
size: -; V: TRBV11-3; CDR3: CASSFTGSSGNTIYF
size: -; V: TRBV24-1; CDR3: CATSDSTGTGRAETQYF
size: -; V: TRBV29-1; CDR3: CSEEESGEAFF
size: -; V: TRBV4-3; CDR3: CASSQDGFGNYGYTF
size: -; V: TRBV7-8; CDR3: CASSQTWGGYTF
size: -; V: TRBV6-5; CDR3: CASNWGIGGFTEAFF
size: -; V: TRBV7-9; CDR3: CASSFRTSGTTSSYEQYF
size: -; V: TRBV5-8; CDR3: CASSRRRQGMTGELFF
size: -; V: TRBV9; CDR3: CASSVGLAGGPGADTQYF
size: once; V: TRBV7-6; CDR3: CASSQRVWTGGTTGELFF
size: once; V: TRBV14; CDR3: CASSQNFNQPQHF